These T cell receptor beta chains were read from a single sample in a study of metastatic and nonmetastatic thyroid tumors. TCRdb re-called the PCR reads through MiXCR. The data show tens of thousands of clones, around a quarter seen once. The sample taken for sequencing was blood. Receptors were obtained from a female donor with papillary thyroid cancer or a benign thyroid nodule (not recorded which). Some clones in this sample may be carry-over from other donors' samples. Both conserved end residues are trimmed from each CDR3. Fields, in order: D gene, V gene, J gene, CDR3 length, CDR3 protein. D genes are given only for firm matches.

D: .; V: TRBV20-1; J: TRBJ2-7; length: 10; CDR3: SARDLGDEQY
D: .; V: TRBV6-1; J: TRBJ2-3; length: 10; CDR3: ATVQGTDTHY
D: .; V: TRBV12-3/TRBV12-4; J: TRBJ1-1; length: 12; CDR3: ASSPSGWGTEAF
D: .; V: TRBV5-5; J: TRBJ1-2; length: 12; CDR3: ASSLGFAAYGYT
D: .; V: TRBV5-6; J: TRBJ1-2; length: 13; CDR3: ASSYRSVEGYGYT
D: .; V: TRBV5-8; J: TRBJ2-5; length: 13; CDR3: ASSLGMGQGETQY
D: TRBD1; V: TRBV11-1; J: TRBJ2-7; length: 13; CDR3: ASSLRDRGSYEQY
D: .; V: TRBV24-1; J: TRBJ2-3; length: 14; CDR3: ATSDPEEEGTDTQY
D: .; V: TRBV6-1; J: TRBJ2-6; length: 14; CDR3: ATTTRASSGANVLT
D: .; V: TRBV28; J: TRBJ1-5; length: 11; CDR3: ASTGHNNQPQH
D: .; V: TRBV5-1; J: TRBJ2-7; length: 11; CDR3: ASSLGDAYEQY
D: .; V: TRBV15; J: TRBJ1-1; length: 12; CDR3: ATTNMVVLTEAF
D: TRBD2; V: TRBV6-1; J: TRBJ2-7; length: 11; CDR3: ASRPGGVNEQY
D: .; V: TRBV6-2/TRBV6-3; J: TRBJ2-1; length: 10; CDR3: ATQDGYNEQF
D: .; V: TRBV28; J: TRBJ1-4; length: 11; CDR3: ASNSGANEKLF
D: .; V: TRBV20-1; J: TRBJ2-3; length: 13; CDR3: SARVGRGATDTQY
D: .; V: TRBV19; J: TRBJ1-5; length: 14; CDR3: ASSEGLREFNQPQH
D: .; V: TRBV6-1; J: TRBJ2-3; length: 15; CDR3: ASSEVAGWPGADTQY
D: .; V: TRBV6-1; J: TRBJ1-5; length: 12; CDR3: ASQTVWGNQPQH
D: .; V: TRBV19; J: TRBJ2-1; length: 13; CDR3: ASRELVRVHNEQF
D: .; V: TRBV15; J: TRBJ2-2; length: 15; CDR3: ATSPNPVWRNTGELF
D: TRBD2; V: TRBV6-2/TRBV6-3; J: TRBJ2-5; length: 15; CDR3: ASSWVAGGLPQETQY
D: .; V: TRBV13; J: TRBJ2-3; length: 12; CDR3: ASSLEGSTDTQY